This T cell receptor beta chain was found in a study of molecular identifiers for immune sequencing clone quantification. Using a CD8+CD4-CCR7+CD45RA+ phenotype, naive CD8 T cells were sorted. The table lists this clonotype with a few counts. Previously described methods and listed TCR primers produced bulk TCR libraries. TCRdb ran MiXCR on the PCR reads and lists one entry per CDR3 protein. In the table there are about 640,000 distinct CDR3 sequences, approximately 20% of which are singletons. The sequence derives from a human donor in good health. Some libraries in this study had Jurkat cell RNA spiked in. The sequenced material came from naive CD8+ T cells from blood, with Jurkat cell RNA spiked in. Noted subset: FACS-sorted CD8+CD4-CCR7+CD45RA+ naive T cells.

CDR3 sequence reads: CASMAAGNTIYF. The CDR3 DNA reads as TGTGCCAGTATGGCAGCTGGAAACACCATATATTTT. The V gene is TRBV19, the J gene TRBJ1-3, with D unclear. The CDR3 sequence is 12 residues long. V dropped 7 bases and J dropped 2 bases, with 6 bases sitting between them. Germline CDR1 is LNHDA and CDR2 is SQIVND (reference sequence).